The 21 T cell receptor beta chains in this list originate from one sample, sequenced in a study of blood T cells in healthy people across ages. It was with a sample-barcoded 5' primer and a J-beta primer mix that a second PCR of roughly 7 to 12 cycles was run. MiXCR, run by TCRdb on the 5' RACE reads, gives a single entry per CDR3 protein. The sample includes about 730,000 distinct CDR3 sequences, more than 40% of them seen just once. The sequenced material came from blood. The receptor source for this set is a woman aged 60-75 years in good health.

This clonotype showed up many times. CDR3 sequence: CASSLNWGQYEQYF. The CDR3 bases are TGCGCCAGCAGCTTGAACTGGGGGCAGTACGAGCAGTACTTC. This rearrangement joins TRBV5-1 to TRBJ2-7, with D tentatively TRBD1 (6 bases). In germline, CDR1 is SGHRS, CDR2 YFSETQ. There are 14 residues in the CDR3. V was clipped by 1 base and J by 4 bases, with 12 bases between them.

This clonotype was counted once. The genes are TRBV20-1 and TRBJ2-7; 11 bases align to TRBD2. This CDR3 has 14 residues. Germline V lookup: CDR1 DFQATT, CDR2 SNEGSKA (reference sequence). J gave up 4 bases and V 6 bases, and 8 bases lay outside the gene matches. The CDR3 loop is CSALLTSGGYEQYF. CDR3 nucleotide sequence: TGCAGTGCCCTACTAACTAGCGGGGGTTACGAGCAGTACTTC.

This clonotype was found a few times. The chain is built from TRBV28 and TRBJ2-4; unclear D gene. The CDR3 length is 17 residues. Trimming left V 7 bases short and J 0 bases short, with 19 bases between. Germline CDR1 and CDR2: MDHEN and SYDVKM. CDR3 nucleotides: TGTGCCAGCAAGAGGTGGCGGACCCAACTAGCCAAAAACATTCAGTACTTC. It codes for CASKRWRTQLAKNIQYF.

The chain couples TRBV27 to TRBJ2-5; 12 bases match TRBD2. CDR3 size: 18 residues. The germline V gene encodes CDR1 MNHEY and CDR2 SMNVEV (reference sequence). V dropped 3 bases and J dropped 11; count of bases not matched to a gene: 19. CDR3: CASSFGLAGIRQYNEQYF. CDR3 sequence (DNA): TGTGCCAGCAGTTTCGGACTAGCGGGGATCAGACAGTACAATGAGCAGTACTTC.

The CDR3 DNA sequence: TGTGCCAGCAGTTTAGGCGGGGCCTACAATGAGCAGTACTTC. Amino acid sequence: CASSLGGAYNEQYF. The chain recombines TRBV27 with TRBJ2-1; D perhaps matches TRBD2 (6 bases). With the DNA end fitting TRBJ2-7 better, the J assignment may be wrong. The CDR3 sequence is 14 residues long. The V gene's germline CDR1 is MNHEY and CDR2 SMNVEV (reference sequence).

This chain connects TRBV10-3 to TRBJ2-5; D may match TRBD1 or TRBD2 (5 bases each). Trimming removed 0 bases at V and 4 bases at J, with 6 bases between. CDR3 length: 13 amino acids. Germline lookup yields CDR1 ENHRY and CDR2 SYGVKD. The CDR3 nucleotides read TGTGCCATCAGTGAGTCTGGGGGAGAGACCCAGTACTTC. Its protein product is CAISESGGETQYF.

This clonotype has a handful of counts. This chain uses TRBV4-1 with TRBJ2-5; D may be TRBD1 or TRBD2 (7 bases each). This CDR3 is built from 14 residues. The V gene lost 6 bases and the J gene lost 10 bases, with 21 bases spanning the gap. Germline CDR1 reads MGHRA; CDR2 reads YSYEKL. CDR3 protein: CASSLTGRGEDQYF. DNA for the CDR3: TGCGCCAGCAGTCTGACAGGGAGGGGAGAGGACCAGTACTTC.

The V call is TRBV28, the J call TRBJ1-4; TRBD1 is a possible D gene (5 bases). The CDR3 loop spans 17 amino acids. Deletions cut 6 bases from V and 0 bases from J, with 17 bases between. CDR1 and CDR2 (germline): MDHEN, SYDVKM. DNA for the CDR3: TGTGCCAGCAGGAAAAGGGGAATGGGGCCAACTAATGAAAAACTGTTTTTT. Amino acid sequence: CASRKRGMGPTNEKLFF.

This clonotype was counted only a few times. The chain recombines TRBV7-2 with TRBJ1-5, with D possibly being TRBD1 (5 bases). V lost 1 base and J lost 3, with 13 bases in between. CDR1 SGHTA and CDR2 FQGNSA come from the germline V gene. The CDR3 runs to 16 residues. This chain's CDR3 is CASSLGGWGNNQPQHF. Written as DNA, the CDR3 is TGTGCCAGCAGCTTAGGTGGGTGGGGGAACAATCAGCCCCAGCATTTT.

A single count supports this clonotype. The junction shows a germline mismatch at one end, possibly a read error. The chain joins TRBV2 to TRBJ1-2; D call uncertain. The CDR3 totals 14 residues. CDR1 is SNHLY, CDR2 FYNNEI, per germline. The CDR3 bases are TGTGCCAGCAGGAAGGAGCAGAATAACGATGGCTACACCTTC. Its translation is CASRKEQNNDGYTF. The full variable domain, rest sourced from reference TRBV2 and TRBJ1-2, is EPEVTQTPSHQVTQMGQEVILRCVPISNHLYFYWYRQILGQKVEFLVSFYNNEISEKSEIFDDQFSVERPDGSNFTLKIRSTKLEDSAMYFCASRKEQNNDGYTFGSGTRLTVV.

The CDR3 DNA reads TGCGCCAGCAGCTTGGCGGGGCCTGACTACGAGCAGTACTTC. As protein: CASSLAGPDYEQYF. J is TRBJ2-7 and V is TRBV5-1; possibly TRBD1 or TRBD2 for D (5 bases each). Trimming left V 0 bases short and J 3 bases short, with 10 bases between. Germline CDR1 is SGHRS and CDR2 is YFSETQ. The CDR3 has 14 residues.

V usage is TRBV7-9 and J usage is TRBJ2-4; 8 positions match TRBD2. V was clipped by 1 base and J by 13 bases; unmatched bases: 15. The V gene's germline CDR1 is SEHNR and CDR2 FQNEAQ (reference sequence). CDR3 length equals 16 residues. CDR3 DNA sequence: TGTGCCAGCAGCTTAGGGGCTGGGACTAGTGCTGGGGAGCAGTACTTC. Protein product: CASSLGAGTSAGEQYF.

This clonotype turned up a few times. CDR3 in DNA: TGCGCCAGCAGCTCGTTGACAGGGGAGGAAAACATTCAGTACTTC. It encodes CASSSLTGEENIQYF. The rearrangement links TRBV5-1 to TRBJ2-4; 8 bases are a match to TRBD1. V was pared by 3 bases and J by 5 bases, with 7 bases of the junction left unmatched. Germline CDR1 SGHRS, CDR2 YFSETQ. The CDR3 has 15 residues.

The genes are TRBV27 and TRBJ2-7; no definite D call. The J call is uncertain, as TRBJ2-5 better fits the DNA end. CDR3 length: 12 amino acids. The germline CDR1 and CDR2 sequences are MNHEY and SMNVEV (reference sequence). CDR3 residues: CASSFPMKTQYF. The CDR3 DNA reads as TGTGCCAGCAGTTTTCCCATGAAGACCCAGTACTTC.

The chain links TRBV6-1 to TRBJ1-1; a possible D gene is TRBD1 (5 bases). The germline V gene encodes CDR1 MNHNS and CDR2 SASEGT. This CDR3 contains 14 residues. V lost 7 bases and J lost 8, with 20 bases in between. CDR3 protein: CASILGTPSTEAFF. DNA of the CDR3: TGTGCCAGCATTCTCGGGACGCCGAGTACGGAAGCTTTCTTT.

This clonotype was seen a handful of times. The genes are TRBV18 and TRBJ2-3; D is ambiguous. V was clipped by 3 bases and J by 4 bases, with 8 bases between them. The CDR3 extends over 13 amino acids. CDR1 KGHSH and CDR2 LQKENI come from the germline V gene. The CDR3 DNA sequence: TGTGCCAGCTCACCCTCCGGCCCAGATACGCAGTATTTT. Its protein product is CASSPSGPDTQYF.

J is TRBJ2-7 and V is TRBV24-1; 7 bases fit TRBD1. Germline CDR1 is KGHDR and CDR2 is SFDVKD. This CDR3 comprises 16 residues. Trimming at V came to 2 bases and at J to 6 bases, leaving 12 bases not matched to a gene. The chain's CDR3 is CATSDSREGGRGEQYF. Here the CDR3 DNA reads TGTGCCACCAGTGATTCCCGGGAAGGGGGCCGGGGCGAGCAGTACTTC.

The genes are TRBV5-1 and TRBJ2-5; 11 bases are a match to TRBD1. Trimming took 1 base from V and 5 from J; bases not matched to a gene: 13. CDR1 SGHRS and CDR2 YFSETQ come from the germline V gene. The length of the CDR3 is 18 residues. The CDR3: CASSLLPPAGTGGETQYF. The CDR3 bases are TGCGCCAGCAGCTTGCTCCCTCCGGCAGGGACAGGGGGGGAGACCCAGTACTTC.

With respect to this clonotype: At one end, the junction sequence differs from germline, possibly due to a read error. This rearrangement joins TRBV13 to TRBJ2-1, with 7 bases lining up with TRBD1. This CDR3 has 18 residues. Germline V lookup: CDR1 PRHDT, CDR2 FYEKMQ (reference sequence). CDR3 nucleotide sequence: TGTGCCAGCAGCGTAGGCCCCGGGACAGAACAACTCTACAATGAGCAGTTCTTC. It yields the protein CASSVGPGTEQLYNEQFF.

Turning to this clonotype: A junction end diverges from the germline sequence, so it may reflect a read error. The rearrangement uses TRBV20-1 and TRBJ2-1, with D perhaps TRBD2 (6 bases). This CDR3 spans 15 amino acids. Germline V CDR1 and CDR2: DFQATT, SNEGSKA (reference sequence). The CDR3: CSARDSGFSYNGQFF. The CDR3 nucleotides are TGCAGTGCTAGAGATAGCGGCTTCTCCTACAATGGGCAGTTCTTC.

This clonotype occurred once. This chain joins TRBV20-1 and TRBJ2-1, with 10 bases that match TRBD2. The trim removed 7 bases at V and 7 bases at J, leaving 16 bases unmatched. The CDR3 consists of 16 residues. CDR1 and CDR2 from the germline V gene are DFQATT and SNEGSKA (reference sequence). This CDR3 reads CSVPPRLAGVTNEQFF. CDR3 nucleotides: TGCAGTGTTCCCCCCCGTCTAGCGGGAGTGACAAATGAGCAGTTCTTC.